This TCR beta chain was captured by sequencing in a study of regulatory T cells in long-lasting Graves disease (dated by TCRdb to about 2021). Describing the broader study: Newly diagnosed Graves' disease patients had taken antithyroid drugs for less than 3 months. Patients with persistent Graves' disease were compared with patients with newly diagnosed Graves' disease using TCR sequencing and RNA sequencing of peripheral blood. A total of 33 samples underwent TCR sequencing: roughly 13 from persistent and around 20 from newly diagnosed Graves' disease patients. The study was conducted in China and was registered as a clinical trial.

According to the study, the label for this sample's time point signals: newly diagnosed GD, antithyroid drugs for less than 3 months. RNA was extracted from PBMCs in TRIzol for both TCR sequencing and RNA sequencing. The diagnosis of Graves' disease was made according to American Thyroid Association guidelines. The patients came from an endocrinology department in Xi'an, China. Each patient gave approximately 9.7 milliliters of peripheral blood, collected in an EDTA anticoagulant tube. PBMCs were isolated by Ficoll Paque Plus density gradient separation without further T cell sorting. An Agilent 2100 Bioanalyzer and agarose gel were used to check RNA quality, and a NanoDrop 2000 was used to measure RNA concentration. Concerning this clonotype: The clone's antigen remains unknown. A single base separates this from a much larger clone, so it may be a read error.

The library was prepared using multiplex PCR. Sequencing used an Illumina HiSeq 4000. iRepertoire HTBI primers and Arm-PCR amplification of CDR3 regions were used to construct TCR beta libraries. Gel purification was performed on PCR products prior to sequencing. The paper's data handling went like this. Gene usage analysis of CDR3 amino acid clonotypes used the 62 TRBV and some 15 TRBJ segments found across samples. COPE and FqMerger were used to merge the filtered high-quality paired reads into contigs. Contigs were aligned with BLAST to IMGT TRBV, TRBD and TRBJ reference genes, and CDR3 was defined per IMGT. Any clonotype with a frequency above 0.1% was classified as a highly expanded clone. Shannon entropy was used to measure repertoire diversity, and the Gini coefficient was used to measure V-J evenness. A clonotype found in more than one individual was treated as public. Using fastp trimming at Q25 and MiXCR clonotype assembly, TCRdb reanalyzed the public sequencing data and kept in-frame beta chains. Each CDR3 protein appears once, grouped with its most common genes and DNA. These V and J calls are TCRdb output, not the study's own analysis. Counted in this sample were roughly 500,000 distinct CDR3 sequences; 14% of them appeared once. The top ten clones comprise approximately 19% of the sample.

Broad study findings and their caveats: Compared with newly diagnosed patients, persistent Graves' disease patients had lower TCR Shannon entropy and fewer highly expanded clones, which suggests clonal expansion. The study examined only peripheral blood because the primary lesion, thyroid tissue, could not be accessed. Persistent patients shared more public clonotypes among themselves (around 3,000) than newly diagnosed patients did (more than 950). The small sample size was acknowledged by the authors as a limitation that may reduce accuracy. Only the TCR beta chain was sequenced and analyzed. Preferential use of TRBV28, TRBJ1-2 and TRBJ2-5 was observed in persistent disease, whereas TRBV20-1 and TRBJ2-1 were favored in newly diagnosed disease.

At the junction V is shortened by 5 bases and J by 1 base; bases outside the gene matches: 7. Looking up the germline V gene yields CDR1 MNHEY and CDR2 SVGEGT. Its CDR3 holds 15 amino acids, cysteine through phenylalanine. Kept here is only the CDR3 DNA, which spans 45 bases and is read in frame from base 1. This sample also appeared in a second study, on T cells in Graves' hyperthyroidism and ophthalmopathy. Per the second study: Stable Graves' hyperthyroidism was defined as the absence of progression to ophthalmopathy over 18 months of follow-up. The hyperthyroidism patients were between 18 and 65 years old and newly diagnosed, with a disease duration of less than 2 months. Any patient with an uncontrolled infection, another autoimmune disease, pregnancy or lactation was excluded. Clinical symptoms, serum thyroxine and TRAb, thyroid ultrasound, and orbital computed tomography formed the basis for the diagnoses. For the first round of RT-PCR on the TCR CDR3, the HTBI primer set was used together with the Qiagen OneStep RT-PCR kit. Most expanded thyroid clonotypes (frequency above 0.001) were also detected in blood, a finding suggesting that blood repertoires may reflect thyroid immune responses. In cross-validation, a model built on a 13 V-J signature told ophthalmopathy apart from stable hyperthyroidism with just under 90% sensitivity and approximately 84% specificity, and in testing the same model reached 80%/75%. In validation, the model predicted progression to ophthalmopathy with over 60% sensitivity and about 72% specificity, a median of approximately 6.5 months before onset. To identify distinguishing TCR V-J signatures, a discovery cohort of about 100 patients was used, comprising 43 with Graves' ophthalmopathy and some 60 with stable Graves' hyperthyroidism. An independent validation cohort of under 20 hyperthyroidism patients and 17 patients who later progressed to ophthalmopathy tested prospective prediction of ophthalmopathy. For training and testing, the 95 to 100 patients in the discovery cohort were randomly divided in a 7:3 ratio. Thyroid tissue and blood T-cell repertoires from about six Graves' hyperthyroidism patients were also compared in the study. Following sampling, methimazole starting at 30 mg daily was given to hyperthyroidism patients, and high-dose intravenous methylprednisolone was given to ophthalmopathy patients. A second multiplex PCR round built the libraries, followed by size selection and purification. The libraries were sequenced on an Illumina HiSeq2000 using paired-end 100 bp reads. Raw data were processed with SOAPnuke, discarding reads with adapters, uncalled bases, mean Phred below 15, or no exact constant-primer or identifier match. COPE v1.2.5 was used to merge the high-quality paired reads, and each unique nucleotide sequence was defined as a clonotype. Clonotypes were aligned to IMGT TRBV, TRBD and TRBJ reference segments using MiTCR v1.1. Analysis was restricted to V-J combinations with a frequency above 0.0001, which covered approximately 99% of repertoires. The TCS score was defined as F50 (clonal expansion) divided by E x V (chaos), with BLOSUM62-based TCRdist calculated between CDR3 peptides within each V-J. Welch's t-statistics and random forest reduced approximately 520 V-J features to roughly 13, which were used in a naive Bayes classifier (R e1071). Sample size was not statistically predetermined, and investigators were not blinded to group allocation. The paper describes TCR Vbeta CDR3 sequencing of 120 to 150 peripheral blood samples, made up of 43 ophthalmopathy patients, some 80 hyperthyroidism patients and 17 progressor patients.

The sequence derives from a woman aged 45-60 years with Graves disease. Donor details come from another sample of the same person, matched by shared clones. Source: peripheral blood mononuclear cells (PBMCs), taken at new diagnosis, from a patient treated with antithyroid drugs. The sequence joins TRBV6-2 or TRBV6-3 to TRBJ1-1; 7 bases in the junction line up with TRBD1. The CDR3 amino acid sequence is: CASSRGGSGNTEAFF. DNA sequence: TGTGCCAGCAGTCGAGGGGGCTCGGGGAACACTGAAGCTTTCTTT.